These T cell receptor beta chains were read from a single sample in a study of T cells in Graves' hyperthyroidism and ophthalmopathy. Using its own MiXCR run on the multiplex PCR reads, TCRdb lists one record per CDR3 protein. The sample has 300,000 to 450,000 distinct CDR3 sequences, about 14% seen once; the top ten hold around a fifth. Material: blood. These TCRs come from a woman aged 30 to 39 with Graves' ophthalmopathy. Each CDR3 is given with its conserved first and last residue. The order of the fields is clone size, J gene, V gene, D gene, CDR3 protein, CDR3 DNA. D genes are given only for firm matches. Not every row has a clone size; where given, it reads once, few, many or a size class.

clone_size: many; j_call: TRBJ1-5; v_call: TRBV6-2/TRBV6-3; d_call: TRBD1; cdr3_aa: CASSPHRDRGFQLNQPQHF; cdr3_nt: TGTGCCAGCAGTCCGCACCGGGACAGGGGATTTCAACTCAATCAGCCCCAGCATTTT
clone_size: once; j_call: TRBJ1-2; v_call: TRBV6-2/TRBV6-3; d_call: TRBD1; cdr3_aa: CASSPGQALCGYTF; cdr3_nt: TGTGCCAGCAGTCCGGGACAGGCTCTTTGTGGCTACACCTTC
clone_size: many; j_call: TRBJ1-3; v_call: TRBV6-1; d_call: TRBD1; cdr3_aa: CASRGQASGNTIYF; cdr3_nt: TGTGCCAGCAGGGGACAGGCGTCTGGAAACACCATATATTTT
clone_size: many; j_call: TRBJ1-1; v_call: TRBV12-3/TRBV12-4; d_call: -; cdr3_aa: CASSFLGLNTEAFF; cdr3_nt: TGTGCCAGCAGTTTTTTGGGGCTGAACACTGAAGCTTTCTTT
clone_size: few; j_call: TRBJ2-7; v_call: TRBV20-1; d_call: TRBD1; cdr3_aa: CSGPRQGPGYEQYF; cdr3_nt: TGCAGTGGTCCCCGACAGGGGCCCGGGTACGAGCAGTACTTC
clone_size: -; j_call: TRBJ1-2; v_call: TRBV4-2; d_call: -; cdr3_aa: CASSLSTMAGYGYTF; cdr3_nt: TGTGCCAGCAGCCTCTCAACGATGGCAGGCTATGGCTACACCTTC
clone_size: many; j_call: TRBJ1-2; v_call: TRBV2; d_call: TRBD1; cdr3_aa: CASRWTGINYGYTF; cdr3_nt: TGTGCCAGCAGATGGACAGGGATTAACTATGGCTACACCTTC
clone_size: many; j_call: TRBJ2-5; v_call: TRBV20-1; d_call: TRBD1; cdr3_aa: CSASARDRGPETQYF; cdr3_nt: TGCAGTGCTAGCGCCCGGGACAGGGGCCCAGAGACCCAGTACTTC
clone_size: many; j_call: TRBJ2-7; v_call: TRBV2; d_call: -; cdr3_aa: CASSGVRGHEQYF; cdr3_nt: TGTGCCAGCAGTGGGGTCAGGGGCCACGAGCAGTACTTC
clone_size: many; j_call: TRBJ2-3; v_call: TRBV5-1; d_call: TRBD1; cdr3_aa: CASSVRQGAGTDTQYF; cdr3_nt: TGCGCCAGCAGCGTCCGACAGGGGGCAGGCACAGATACGCAGTATTTT
clone_size: many; j_call: TRBJ2-1; v_call: TRBV27; d_call: -; cdr3_aa: CASSAAGPNNEQFF; cdr3_nt: TGTGCCAGCAGTGCGGCGGGACCAAACAATGAGCAGTTCTTC
clone_size: many; j_call: TRBJ1-2; v_call: TRBV28; d_call: -; cdr3_aa: CASSLGSVRYGYTF; cdr3_nt: TGTGCCAGCAGTTTGGGTTCCGTTCGGTATGGCTACACCTTC
clone_size: -; j_call: TRBJ2-1; v_call: TRBV15; d_call: -; cdr3_aa: CATSRDPGDEQFF; cdr3_nt: TGTGCCACCAGCAGAGATCCGGGGGATGAGCAGTTCTTC
clone_size: many; j_call: TRBJ1-1; v_call: TRBV7-9; d_call: -; cdr3_aa: CASSSHPGREAFF; cdr3_nt: TGTGCCAGCAGCTCGCACCCGGGGAGAGAAGCTTTCTTT
clone_size: many; j_call: TRBJ2-7; v_call: TRBV10-3; d_call: -; cdr3_aa: CAISESFKGYEQYF; cdr3_nt: TGTGCCATCAGTGAGTCGTTTAAGGGCTACGAGCAGTACTTC
clone_size: -; j_call: TRBJ2-7; v_call: TRBV29-1; d_call: TRBD1; cdr3_aa: CSVGVTGAHYEQYF; cdr3_nt: TGCAGCGTTGGGGTGACAGGGGCCCACTACGAGCAGTACTTC
clone_size: many; j_call: TRBJ1-1; v_call: TRBV3-1; d_call: -; cdr3_aa: CASRQQGGTEAFF; cdr3_nt: TGTGCCAGCAGACAACAGGGCGGGACTGAAGCTTTCTTT
clone_size: many; j_call: TRBJ1-1; v_call: TRBV11-2; d_call: -; cdr3_aa: CASSLAGARTEAFF; cdr3_nt: TGTGCCAGCAGCTTAGCCGGGGCGCGGACTGAAGCTTTCTTT
clone_size: -; j_call: TRBJ2-7; v_call: TRBV2; d_call: TRBD2; cdr3_aa: CAIRRRASGRALSYEQYF; cdr3_nt: TGTGCCATCCGGCGGAGGGCTAGCGGGAGGGCCCTCTCCTACGAGCAGTACTTC
clone_size: few; j_call: TRBJ2-1; v_call: TRBV19; d_call: TRBD2; cdr3_aa: CASKGLAGGFNNEQFF; cdr3_nt: TGTGCCAGTAAGGGACTAGCGGGGGGATTTAACAATGAGCAGTTCTTC
clone_size: many; j_call: TRBJ1-1; v_call: TRBV20-1; d_call: -; cdr3_aa: CSGLQGLEAFF; cdr3_nt: TGCAGTGGCCTACAGGGACTTGAAGCTTTCTTT
clone_size: -; j_call: TRBJ1-2; v_call: TRBV3-1; d_call: -; cdr3_aa: CASWQQGGYGYTF; cdr3_nt: TGTGCCAGCTGGCAACAGGGTGGATATGGCTACACCTTC
clone_size: many; j_call: TRBJ2-7; v_call: TRBV7-2; d_call: -; cdr3_aa: CASSMGFMAAYEQYF; cdr3_nt: TGTGCCAGCAGCATGGGTTTCATGGCAGCCTACGAGCAGTACTTC
clone_size: many; j_call: TRBJ1-1; v_call: TRBV28; d_call: -; cdr3_aa: CASSLGGSGNTEAFF; cdr3_nt: TGTGCCAGCAGCCTCGGGGGGAGCGGGAACACTGAAGCTTTCTTT
clone_size: few; j_call: TRBJ1-3; v_call: TRBV29-1; d_call: -; cdr3_aa: CSVEIGNTIYF; cdr3_nt: TGCAGCGTTGAAATAGGAAACACCATATATTTT
clone_size: many; j_call: TRBJ1-6; v_call: TRBV20-1; d_call: -; cdr3_aa: CSAIMVSYNSPLHF; cdr3_nt: TGCAGTGCTATCATGGTATCCTATAATTCACCCCTCCACTTT
clone_size: many; j_call: TRBJ1-2; v_call: TRBV6-1; d_call: TRBD1; cdr3_aa: CASIDRENYGYTF; cdr3_nt: TGTGCCAGCATTGACAGGGAGAACTATGGCTACACCTTC
clone_size: many; j_call: TRBJ1-2; v_call: TRBV3-1; d_call: -; cdr3_aa: CASSQRTEYGYTF; cdr3_nt: TGTGCCAGCAGCCAGAGGACAGAGTATGGCTACACCTTC
clone_size: many; j_call: TRBJ2-1; v_call: TRBV3-1; d_call: -; cdr3_aa: CASSLNERNEQFF; cdr3_nt: TGTGCCAGCAGTCTTAACGAGAGGAATGAGCAGTTCTTC
clone_size: -; j_call: TRBJ2-7; v_call: TRBV7-9; d_call: TRBD1; cdr3_aa: CASSLTPGQESYEQYF; cdr3_nt: TGTGCCAGCAGTCTTACTCCGGGACAGGAATCCTACGAGCAGTACTTC
clone_size: many; j_call: TRBJ2-2; v_call: TRBV10-2; d_call: TRBD2; cdr3_aa: CASSVLAGGFGELFF; cdr3_nt: TGCGCCAGCAGTGTTCTAGCGGGGGGTTTCGGGGAGCTGTTTTTT
clone_size: few; j_call: TRBJ1-4; v_call: TRBV6-9; d_call: TRBD1; cdr3_aa: CASSYRGTGVGEKLFF; cdr3_nt: TGTGCCAGCAGTTACCGGGGGACAGGGGTAGGAGAAAAACTGTTTTTT
clone_size: many; j_call: TRBJ2-7; v_call: TRBV30; d_call: -; cdr3_aa: CAWNGGFREQYF; cdr3_nt: TGTGCCTGGAACGGGGGTTTTCGCGAGCAGTACTTC
clone_size: few; j_call: TRBJ1-6; v_call: TRBV6-1; d_call: -; cdr3_aa: CASSFSLAPIGSPLHF; cdr3_nt: TGTGCCAGCAGTTTTTCTCTAGCTCCTATAGGTTCACCCCTCCACTTT
clone_size: -; j_call: TRBJ1-5; v_call: TRBV15; d_call: -; cdr3_aa: CATSREWGSYSNQPQHF; cdr3_nt: TGTGCCACCAGCAGAGAGTGGGGGTCGTATAGCAATCAGCCCCAGCATTTT
clone_size: -; j_call: TRBJ2-5; v_call: TRBV7-9; d_call: -; cdr3_aa: CASSFLVQETQYF; cdr3_nt: TGTGCCAGCAGCTTTTTAGTACAAGAGACCCAGTACTTC
clone_size: many; j_call: TRBJ2-7; v_call: TRBV18; d_call: -; cdr3_aa: CASSQETGSYEQYF; cdr3_nt: TGTGCCAGCTCACAAGAGACAGGCTCCTACGAGCAGTACTTC
clone_size: few; j_call: TRBJ1-2; v_call: TRBV29-1; d_call: TRBD1; cdr3_aa: CSVGTGGDGYTF; cdr3_nt: TGCAGCGTTGGGACAGGGGGCGATGGCTACACCTTC
clone_size: many; j_call: TRBJ2-1; v_call: TRBV3-1; d_call: TRBD2; cdr3_aa: CASSQDEVRGGAWNEQFF; cdr3_nt: TGTGCCAGCAGCCAAGATGAGGTACGCGGGGGGGCCTGGAATGAGCAGTTCTTC
clone_size: many; j_call: TRBJ2-1; v_call: TRBV10-3; d_call: TRBD2; cdr3_aa: CAISEGQAGVYNEQFF; cdr3_nt: TGTGCCATCAGTGAAGGGCAAGCGGGGGTCTACAATGAGCAGTTCTTC